The table lists the clone carrying this T cell receptor (beta chain) with a count of one. Antigen specificity is unknown. Blood got drawn at baseline, again on cycle 4 day 1, and then on cycle 7 day 1. The method was immunoSEQ multiplex PCR; TCRdb's version includes in-frame clones alone and lacks a portion of them. Altogether around 26,000 clones are present, approximately 85% being singletons, with the ten largest covering 34%. This record belongs to a study of OX40 agonist ivuxolimab in advanced cancers. Overall study: Past anti-PD-1, anti-PD-L1 or anti-CTLA-4 therapy was accepted, and 40% to 50% had received some.

Study conclusions and caveats: On average, CD8+ T cells showed a greater number of expanded clones than CD4+. Individuals who were partial responders at 0.1-3.0 mg/kg had clonal expansion that ranked among the lowest.

The source of this sequence is an adult with an advanced solid tumor such as melanoma, head and neck, liver or kidney cancer. This specimen was CD4+ or CD8+ T cells sorted from blood, taken in a trial of the OX40 agonist ivuxolimab.

The CDR3 DNA sequence: TGTGCCAGCAGCCCGACTAGCGTGTCCTACGAGCAGTACTTC. This translates into CASSPTSVSYEQYF. The chain is built from TRBV14 and TRBJ2-7, with 8 bases lining up with TRBD2. The germline CDR1 and CDR2 sequences are SGHDN and FVKESK. The CDR3 is 14 residues long. Trimming removed 4 bases from V and 1 base from J; junction bases left unmatched: 3.